This TCR beta chain emerged from a study of a mutant IDH1 vaccine in newly diagnosed glioma. Background on the study: Among treated patients, roughly 60% were male and about 40% female, and mean age was 40.4 years. Regarding the study as a whole: A vaccine-induced immune response developed in roughly 93% of the patients.

The CDR3 runs 14 residues. V dropped 5 bases and J dropped 0 bases, with 11 bases sitting between them. Germline V gives CDR1 MNHNY, CDR2 SVGAGI (reference sequence). This clone was seen only a few times. The antigen remains undetermined. Clones were sequenced by immunoSEQ multiplex PCR, and TCRdb holds only the in-frame ones, with some missing. Seen here are tens of thousands of clones, 65% observed once, and the top ten hold 4% to 5.5%. Described time point: week 47, end of study. In every dose of vaccine, 300 ug of mutant IDH1 20-mer peptide was given alongside topical imiquimod. The genes are TRBV6-6 and TRBJ2-7; TRBD1 might be the D (6 bases). This TCR derives from a man in his forties with glioma. Some clones in this sample may be carry-over from other donors' samples. Material: peripheral blood mononuclear cells (PBMCs), obtained from a glioma patient whose treatment included an IDH1 peptide vaccine. The CDR3 sequence is CASSPIQGSYEQYF. CDR3 DNA sequence: TGTGCCAGCAGTCCCATACAGGGCTCCTACGAGCAGTACTTC.